Each of the 31 T cell receptor beta chains below was sequenced from the same sample in a study of tumor and adjacent non-tumor tissue in lung cancer. A modified ARM-PCR protocol with three rounds of nested PCR amplified TCRbeta. TCRdb passed the multiplex PCR reads through MiXCR, listing each CDR3 protein once. Of approximately 82,000 distinct CDR3 sequences listed, over 60% are singletons. RNA was extracted from bulk tissue without any cell sorting. The normal lung tissue was taken more than 3 cm from the tumor edge. Specimen: distant non-tumor lung tissue. The receptors originated from a man between 65 and 79 years old with non-small cell lung cancer.

In its sample, this clonotype was seen once. At one end the junction does not follow the germline gene, possibly because of a read error. The chain joins TRBV10-3 to TRBJ2-3; tentative D call: TRBD1 (6 bases). Germline V lookup: CDR1 ENHRY, CDR2 SYGVKD. There are 13 residues in the CDR3. CDR3 sequence reads: CATSAGGTDTQYF. The CDR3 nucleotides read TGTGCCACCAGTGCAGGGGGCACAGATACGCAGTATTTT.

As regards this clonotype: The CDR3 end shows no conserved phenylalanine or tryptophan, and so a read error is likely. The limits of the CDR3 on the DNA are not certain, so only TCRdb's listed CDR3 is given. CDR3 amino acids: CSVFQTGVYGYSI. The chain joins TRBV29-1 to TRBJ1-2. The CDR3 totals 13 residues, both ends included. The germline V gene has CDR1 SQVTM and CDR2 ANQGSEA.

This clonotype was seen a handful of times. The rearrangement links TRBV6-1 to TRBJ1-2; perhaps TRBD1 as D (6 bases). This CDR3 contains 15 residues. Germline assignment: CDR1 MNHNS and CDR2 SASEGT. The ends were cut back, 7 bases at V and 7 bases at J, with 22 bases in the middle. CDR3 sequence reads: CASTARDRNSGGYTF. The CDR3 nucleotides read TGTGCCAGCACCGCCCGTGACAGGAACAGTGGTGGCTACACCTTC.

This clonotype was detected ten times or more. The V and J genes are TRBV6-5 and TRBJ1-1; 9 nucleotides agree with TRBD1. The CDR3 length is 17 residues. Unmatched junction bases numbered 15, after V lost 6 bases and J lost 4 bases. Per germline, CDR1 MNHEY and CDR2 SVGAGI. CDR3 amino acids: CASRQTQDRGWGTEAFF. Written as DNA, the CDR3 is TGTGCCAGCAGGCAAACCCAGGACAGGGGATGGGGCACTGAAGCTTTCTTT.

On this clonotype itself: At one end the junction does not follow the germline gene, possibly because of a read error. V gene TRBV6-1 combines with J gene TRBJ2-1; 7 nucleotides agree with TRBD1. Per the germline V gene, CDR1 is MNHNS and CDR2 is SASEGT. This CDR3 is built from 13 residues. The CDR3 sequence is CVSWTGSYNEQFF. The CDR3 DNA follows: TGTGTCAGCTGGACAGGTTCCTACAATGAACAGTTCTTC.

Worth noting for this clonotype: Germline and junction disagree at one end, which may indicate a read error. CDR3 nucleotide sequence: TGCGCCAACAGTCCGGGGGGCTCCTACAATGGGCAGTTCTTC. It is translated as CANSPGGSYNGQFF. This rearrangement joins TRBV10-1 to TRBJ2-1; D might be TRBD2 (7 bases). The CDR3 runs to 14 residues. CDR1 and CDR2 from the germline V gene are WNHNN and SYGVQD (reference sequence).

As regards this clonotype: At one end, the junction sequence differs from germline, possibly due to a read error. The chain combines TRBV4-1 with TRBJ2-1, with 8 bases identical to TRBD2. This CDR3 spans 17 amino acids. Germline-derived CDR1 and CDR2 are MGHRA and YSYEKL. DNA for the CDR3: TGCGCCAGCAGCCAACTATTTAGCGGGACGGGGTGGAATGAACAGTTCTTC. This translates into CASSQLFSGTGWNEQFF.

A note on this clonotype: Since the CDR3 does not end with the conserved phenylalanine or tryptophan, this likely comes from a read error. The V call is TRBV14, the J call TRBJ1-3; D is unclear. Germline V gene data show CDR1 as SGHDN and CDR2 as FVKESK. The CDR3 consists of 12 residues. The CDR3 protein is CTSSQGGNTIYL. The DNA for the CDR3 is TGTACCAGCAGCCAAGGCGGAAACACCATATATTTA.

On this clonotype: This sequence may be a read error, since a much larger clone differs from it by one base. The chain recombines TRBV28 with TRBJ1-6; unclear D gene. This CDR3 is built from 14 residues. Germline V lookup: CDR1 MDHEN, CDR2 SYDVKM. The CDR3 region has the DNA TGTGTCAGCAGTTTGATGGTAACAAATTCACCCCTCCACTTT. Translating it yields CVSSLMVTNSPLHF.

Remarks on this clonotype: At one of its ends the junction is not consistent with the germline gene, which may arise from a read error. The chain is built from TRBV11-3 and TRBJ2-2; no definite D call. This CDR3 spans 15 amino acids. Germline V lookup: CDR1 SGHNT, CDR2 YENEEA. For the CDR3, the DNA is TGTGCCAGCAGCTTAAATCCTGCAATCACCAGGGAGCTGTTTTTT. This encodes CASSLNPAITRELFF.

This clonotype was observed many times. This chain joins TRBV5-4 and TRBJ2-1; 11 positions agree with TRBD2. The J segment lost 5 bases and the V segment lost 2 bases, leaving 6 bases of the junction unmatched. CDR3 length equals 16 residues. Looked up from germline, CDR1 is SGHNT and CDR2 is YYREEE (reference sequence). The CDR3 DNA reads as TGTGCCAGCAGCTTACTAGCGGGAGCTCATAACAATGAGCAGTTCTTC. Translated, it gives CASSLLAGAHNNEQFF.

The chain links TRBV20-1 to TRBJ2-2, with D possibly TRBD2 on 6 matching bases. The CDR3 totals 14 residues. CDR1 is DFQATT, CDR2 SNEGSKA, per germline (reference sequence). V was clipped by 6 bases and J by 8 bases, with 19 bases between them. This CDR3 is CSALAALNAGELFF. The CDR3 DNA is TGCAGTGCGTTAGCGGCCCTAAACGCGGGGGAGCTGTTTTTT.

As to this clonotype: A read error may produce the germline difference seen at one junction end. The rearrangement joins TRBV12-3 or TRBV12-4 to TRBJ2-3; 10 bases are shared with TRBD2. This CDR3 is built from 18 residues. CDR3 loop: CASNQSGGAEYSTYTQYF. CDR3 DNA: TGTGCCAGCAACCAAAGCGGGGGGGCCGAATATAGCACATATACGCAGTATTTT.

Notes on this clonotype: This likely comes from a read error, as the CDR3 has no conserved phenylalanine or tryptophan at its end. The chain employs TRBV6-1 and TRBJ1-6; D remains unclear. V dropped 3 bases and J dropped 3 bases, with 12 bases sitting between them. The CDR3 runs 16 residues. Germline V CDR1 and CDR2: MNHNS, SASEGT. The CDR3 DNA sequence: TGTGCCAGCAGTGAGGAAGGCGGATACTATAATTCACCCCTCCACCTT. Translating gives CASSEEGGYYNSPLHL.

This clonotype was recorded once. The missing conserved phenylalanine or tryptophan at the end of this CDR3 makes a read error likely. This sequence joins TRBV4-1 and TRBJ2-1; TRBD2 matches 8 bases. The V and J ends lost 9 bases and 7 bases, in that order; junction bases with no gene match: 20. This CDR3 spans 17 amino acids. Germline CDR1 and CDR2: MGHRA and YSYEKL. CDR3 amino acids: CARCQVFSGTGWNEQFS. In DNA, the CDR3 is TGCGCCAGATGCCAAGTCTTTAGCGGGACGGGGTGGAATGAGCAGTTCTCC.

This chain joins TRBV12-3 or TRBV12-4 and TRBJ2-7; maybe TRBD2 (5 bases). CDR3 size: 15 residues. V was clipped by 9 bases and J by 2 bases, with 20 bases between them. As DNA, the CDR3 is TGTGCCAGTAGCACGAGTAGTGGGAGAACCTACGAGCAGTACTTC. Amino acids: CASSTSSGRTYEQYF.

Concerning this clonotype itself: The junction departs from the called germline gene at one end, perhaps through a read error. V gene TRBV11-2 combines with J gene TRBJ2-3, with D unclear. CDR3 length equals 17 residues. The V gene's germline CDR1 is SGHAT and CDR2 FQNNGV. The CDR3 sequence: CASSSYSDTDSIDTQYF. The DNA for the CDR3 is TGTGCCAGCAGCTCTTACTCTGACACCGATAGCATAGATACGCAGTATTTT.

In the case of this clonotype: Its ends do not fully match the called genes, so a read error is possible. This chain uses TRBV20-1 with TRBJ2-7, with a tentative D call TRBD2 (6 bases). CDR1 is DFQATT, CDR2 SNEGSKA, per germline (reference sequence). CDR3 length: 13 residues. The CDR3 coding sequence is TGCAGTGATCCCGGCGGGACCTCCTACGCGCAGTACTTC. It translates to CSDPGGTSYAQYF.

This chain joins TRBV2 and TRBJ2-3; 15 bases match TRBD2. CDR1 and CDR2 from the germline V gene are SNHLY and FYNNEI. CDR3 size: 16 residues. The J segment lost 6 bases and the V segment lost 6 bases, leaving 7 bases of the junction unmatched. The CDR3: CASSSGTSGGSDTQYF. The CDR3 DNA sequence: TGTGCCAGCAGCAGCGGGACTAGCGGGGGGTCGGATACGCAGTATTTT.

About this clonotype: At one end, the junction sequence differs from germline, possibly due to a read error. The J gene is TRBJ1-6, the V gene TRBV5-1; D is undetermined. Germline values: CDR1 SGHRS, CDR2 YFSETQ. The CDR3 extends over 14 amino acids. The CDR3 coding sequence is TGCGCCAGTAGCTTCGGACTGTCAGAATCACCCCTCCACTTT. Residues: CASSFGLSESPLHF.

V gene TRBV6-2 or TRBV6-3 combines with J gene TRBJ2-2, with D uncertain. This CDR3 is built from 12 residues. Germline V gene sequence: CDR1 MNHEY, CDR2 SVGEGT. The ends were cut back, 7 bases at V and 10 bases at J, with 13 bases in the middle. CDR3 in amino acids: CASTEEGKELFF. Here the CDR3 DNA reads TGTGCCAGCACCGAAGAAGGCAAGGAGCTGTTTTTT.

This clonotype was found a few times. One end of the junction varies from germline; a read error may be responsible. The CDR3 region is CSVREGLAGTYEHYF. CDR3 nucleotide sequence: TGTAGTGTTAGAGAAGGGCTAGCGGGGACCTACGAGCACTACTTC. V is TRBV20-1 and J is TRBJ2-7; 9 bases line up with TRBD2. Germline V gives CDR1 DFQATT, CDR2 SNEGSKA (reference sequence). The CDR3 length is 15 residues.

This clonotype was detected only a few times. The genes are TRBV7-8 and TRBJ2-1; 9 bases match TRBD2. CDR3 length: 16 amino acids. The V and J ends lost 4 bases and 4 bases, in that order; junction bases with no gene match: 8. Germline assignment: CDR1 SGHVS and CDR2 FQNEAQ. In DNA form, the CDR3 reads TGTGCCAGCAGCTCCAAAGGGACTAGCTTGTACAATGAGCAGTTCTTC. This codes for CASSSKGTSLYNEQFF.

This clonotype was counted a few times. It may be a read error: a sequence one base away is much more abundant. The rearrangement joins TRBV12-3 or TRBV12-4 to TRBJ2-5; 9 bases match TRBD2. The J segment lost 9 bases and the V segment lost 1 base, leaving 12 bases of the junction unmatched. This CDR3 spans 16 amino acids. The CDR3 DNA sequence: TGTGCCAGCAGTTTAGTCAGCGGGGGGTTCCGGATCGCCCAGTACTTC. Its protein product is CASSLVSGGFRIAQYF.

This clonotype was observed many times. The chain uses TRBV6-2 or TRBV6-3 and TRBJ2-5; perhaps TRBD1 as D (6 bases). This CDR3 is built from 16 residues. Germline loops: CDR1 MNHEY, CDR2 SVGEGT. V dropped 8 bases and J dropped 4 bases, with 23 bases sitting between them. CDR3 sequence reads: CASHRPDSRASETQYF. CDR3 nucleotides: TGTGCCAGCCACCGGCCGGACAGCCGGGCGTCAGAGACCCAGTACTTC.

Points on this clonotype: Since a much larger clone is just one base distant, this may be a read error. The CDR3 DNA reads TGTGCCAGCAGGGATCTAGCGGAATTCACAGATACGCAGTATTTT. The encoded protein is CASRDLAEFTDTQYF. The V and J genes are TRBV12-3 or TRBV12-4 and TRBJ2-3, with TRBD2 matching over 7 bases. V lost 6 bases, J lost 2 bases, and 8 bases stayed unmatched. The length of the CDR3 is 15 residues.

As for this clonotype: It is likely a read error, because the conserved phenylalanine at the end of the CDR3 is missing. The V call is TRBV10-3, the J call TRBJ1-1, with 7 nucleotides matching TRBD1. V shed 4 bases and J 3 bases; nucleotides not matched to a gene: 8. CDR1 and CDR2 from the germline V gene are ENHRY and SYGVKD. This CDR3 has 15 residues. The CDR3 sequence: CAISAKTGIDTEAFI. DNA for the CDR3: TGTGCCATCAGTGCAAAGACAGGGATTGACACTGAAGCTTTCATT.

This clonotype appeared many times. The chain links TRBV6-1 to TRBJ2-3; TRBD1 agrees at 7 bases. CDR1 and CDR2 (germline): MNHNS, SASEGT. The length of the CDR3 is 15 residues. Losses at the gene ends were 1 base for V and 4 bases for J; bases not matched to a gene: 5. CDR3 protein: CASSEVQGSADTQYF. CDR3 DNA: TGTGCCAGCAGTGAAGTACAGGGGTCGGCAGATACGCAGTATTTT.

In this sample, this clonotype turned up once. The germline gene is not matched at one end of the junction; a read error may be the cause. The V and J genes are TRBV11-2 and TRBJ2-1, with 13 bases lining up with TRBD2. This CDR3 is built from 16 residues. In germline, CDR1 is SGHAT, CDR2 FQNNGV. CDR3 protein: CASSLRTSGSYNEQYF. The DNA of the CDR3 is TGTGCCAGCAGCCTACGGACTAGCGGGAGTTACAATGAGCAATACTTC.

In regard to this clonotype: Germline is not matched at one junction end, which may reflect a read error. The chain combines TRBV12-5 with TRBJ1-1; no definite D call. Germline values: CDR1 LGHNT, CDR2 FRNRAP. This CDR3 is built from 18 residues. The DNA of the CDR3 is TGCGCTAGTAGTTTGGCCCTCTCCGGGGTCGGAGGAAACACTGAAGCTTTCTTT. Its translation is CASSLALSGVGGNTEAFF.

This clonotype is a singleton in its sample. A read error may account for a junction end that differs from germline. The rearrangement links TRBV11-2 to TRBJ2-2; 7 bases agree with TRBD1. Germline assignment: CDR1 SGHAT and CDR2 FQNNGV. The CDR3 contains 15 residues. As DNA, the CDR3 is TGTGCCAGCAGCTTAGTGGGCACAGGGGTTGCGGAGCTGTCTTTT. As protein: CASSLVGTGVAELSF.